This TCR beta chain was captured by sequencing in a study of blood T cell repertoires in COVID-19. About the study: There were acute and convalescent COVID-19 samples, and they came from the United States, Italy and Spain. Nucleic acid was either cDNA or gDNA, and it came from T cells, B-cell-depleted T cells, or PBMCs.

Authors' data handling: The authors estimated nucleated cell counts from reference gene primer amplification. Sequenced by immunoSEQ multiplex PCR; TCRdb stores in-frame clones only, minus some. V and J calls and clone size are those listed in that table; D and trimming were worked out from the DNA. The sample has about 91,000 clones; around four fifths are singletons. The origin of this receptor is a woman older than 75 with acute or convalescent COVID-19. The sequencing sample was made of peripheral blood.

The CDR3 DNA is TGCAGCTCCAGCGGTTGGACAGGGCCCTACGAGCAGTACTTC. Translating gives CSSSGWTGPYEQYF. The rearrangement uses TRBV29-1 and TRBJ2-7, with 8 bases matching TRBD1. The ends lost 8 bases at V and 2 bases at J; junction bases unmatched: 11. Per germline, CDR1 SQVTM and CDR2 ANQGSEA. There are 14 residues in the CDR3.